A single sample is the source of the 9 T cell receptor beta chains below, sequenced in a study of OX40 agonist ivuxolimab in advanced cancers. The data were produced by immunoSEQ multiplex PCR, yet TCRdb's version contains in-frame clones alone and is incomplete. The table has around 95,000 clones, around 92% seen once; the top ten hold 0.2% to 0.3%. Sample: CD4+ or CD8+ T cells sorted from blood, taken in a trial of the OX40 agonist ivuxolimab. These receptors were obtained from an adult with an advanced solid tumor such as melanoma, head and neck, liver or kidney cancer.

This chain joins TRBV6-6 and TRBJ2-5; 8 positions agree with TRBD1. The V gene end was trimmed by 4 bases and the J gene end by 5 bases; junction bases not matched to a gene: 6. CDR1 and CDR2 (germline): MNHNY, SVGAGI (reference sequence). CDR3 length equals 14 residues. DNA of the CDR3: TGTGCCAGCAGTTCTCAGGGGGCTGGGGAGACCCAGTACTTC. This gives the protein CASSSQGAGETQYF.

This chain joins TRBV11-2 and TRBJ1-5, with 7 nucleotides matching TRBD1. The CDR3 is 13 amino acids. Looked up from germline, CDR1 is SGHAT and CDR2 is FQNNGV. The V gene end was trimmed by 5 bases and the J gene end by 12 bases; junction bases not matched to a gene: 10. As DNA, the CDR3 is TGTGCCAGCAGCGGGACAGCAAGTGGCCTCCAGCATTTT. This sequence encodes CASSGTASGLQHF.

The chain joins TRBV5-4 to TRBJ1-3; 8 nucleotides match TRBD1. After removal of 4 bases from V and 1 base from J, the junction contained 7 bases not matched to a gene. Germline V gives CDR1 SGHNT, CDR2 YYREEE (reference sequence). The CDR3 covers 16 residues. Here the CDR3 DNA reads TGTGCCAGCAGCCAAGGACAGGGAAGGTCTGGAAACACCATATATTTT. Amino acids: CASSQGQGRSGNTIYF. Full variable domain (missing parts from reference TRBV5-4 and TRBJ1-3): ETGVTQSPTHLIKTRGQQVTLRCSSQSGHNTVSWYQQALGQGPQFIFQYYREEENGRGNFPPRFSGLQFPNYSSELNVNALELDDSALYLCASSQGQGRSGNTIYFGEGSWLTVV.

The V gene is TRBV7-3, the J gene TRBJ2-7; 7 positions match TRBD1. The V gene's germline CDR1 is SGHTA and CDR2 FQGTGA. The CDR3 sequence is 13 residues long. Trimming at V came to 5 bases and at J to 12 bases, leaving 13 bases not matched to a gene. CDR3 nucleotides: TGTGCCAGCAGCCCAGGTGGGGTGACAGGGCGGTACGTC. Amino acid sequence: CASSPGGVTGRYV.

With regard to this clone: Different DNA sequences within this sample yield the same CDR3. Here the CDR3 reads CASSLAGGDQPQHF. The CDR3 DNA sequence: TGTGCCAGCAGCTTGGCAGGGGGCGATCAGCCCCAGCATTTT. This sequence joins TRBV5-6 and TRBJ1-5, with 8 nucleotides matching TRBD1. The CDR3 has 14 residues. Germline V gene sequence: CDR1 SGHDT, CDR2 YYEEEE. The V and J ends lost 0 bases and 5 bases, in that order; junction bases with no gene match: 1.

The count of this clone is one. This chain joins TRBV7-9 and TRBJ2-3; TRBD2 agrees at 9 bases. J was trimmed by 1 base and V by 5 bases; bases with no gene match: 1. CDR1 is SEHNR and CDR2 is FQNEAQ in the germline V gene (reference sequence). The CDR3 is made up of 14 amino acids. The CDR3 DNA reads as TGTGCCAGCAGCCCTAGCGGGGGCACAGATACGCAGTATTTT. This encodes CASSPSGGTDTQYF.

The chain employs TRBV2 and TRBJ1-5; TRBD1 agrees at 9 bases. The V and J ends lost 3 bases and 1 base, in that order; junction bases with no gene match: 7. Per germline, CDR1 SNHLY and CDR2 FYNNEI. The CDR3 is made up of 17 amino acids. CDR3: CASSDSGQGASNQPQHF. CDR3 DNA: TGTGCCAGCAGTGATTCGGGACAGGGTGCGAGCAATCAGCCCCAGCATTTT.

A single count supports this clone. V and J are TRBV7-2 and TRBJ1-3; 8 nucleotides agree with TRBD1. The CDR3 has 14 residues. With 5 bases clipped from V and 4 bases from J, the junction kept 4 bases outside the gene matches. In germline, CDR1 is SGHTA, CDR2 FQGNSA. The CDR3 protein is CASSLRDRGNTIYF. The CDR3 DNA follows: TGTGCCAGCAGCCTCCGGGACAGGGGAAACACCATATATTTT.

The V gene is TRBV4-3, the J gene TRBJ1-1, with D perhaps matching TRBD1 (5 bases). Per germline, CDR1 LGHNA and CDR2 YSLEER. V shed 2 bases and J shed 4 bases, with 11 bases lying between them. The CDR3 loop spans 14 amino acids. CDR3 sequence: CASSQILGGTEAFF. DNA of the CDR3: TGCGCCAGCAGCCAAATTCTGGGGGGCACTGAAGCTTTCTTT.